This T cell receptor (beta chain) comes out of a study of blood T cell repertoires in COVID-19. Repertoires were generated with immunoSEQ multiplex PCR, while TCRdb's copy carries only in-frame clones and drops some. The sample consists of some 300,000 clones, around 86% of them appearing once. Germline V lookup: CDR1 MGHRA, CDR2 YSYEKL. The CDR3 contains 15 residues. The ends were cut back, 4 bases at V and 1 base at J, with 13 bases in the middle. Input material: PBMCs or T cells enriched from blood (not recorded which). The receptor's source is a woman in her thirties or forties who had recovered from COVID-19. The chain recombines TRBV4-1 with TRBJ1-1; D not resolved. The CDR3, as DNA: TGCGCCAGCAGCCGGAACATAGGGAGGAACACTGAAGCTTTCTTT. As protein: CASSRNIGRNTEAFF.